The 20 T cell receptor beta chains below were found in one sample sequenced in a study of OX40 agonist ivuxolimab in advanced cancers. The data were produced by immunoSEQ multiplex PCR, yet TCRdb's version contains in-frame clones alone and is incomplete. The sample has roughly 75,000 clones; approximately 93% are singletons. This material consisted of CD4+ or CD8+ T cells sorted from blood, taken in a trial of the OX40 agonist ivuxolimab. The receptors shown here come from an adult with an advanced solid tumor such as melanoma, head and neck, liver or kidney cancer.

The rearrangement joins TRBV27 to TRBJ2-7; the match to TRBD1 covers 8 bases. V gave up 5 bases and J gave up 3 bases; unmatched junction bases: 9. Germline assignment: CDR1 MNHEY and CDR2 SMNVEV (reference sequence). The CDR3 runs 15 residues. CDR3 protein: CASSPVTGVDYEQYF. The DNA of the CDR3 is TGTGCCAGCAGTCCCGTGACAGGGGTGGACTACGAGCAGTACTTC.

This chain connects TRBV7-9 to TRBJ2-1; 9 bases are shared with TRBD2. Germline assignment: CDR1 SEHNR and CDR2 FQNEAQ (reference sequence). This CDR3 is 17 amino acids long. Trimming removed 3 bases from V and 9 bases from J; junction bases left unmatched: 15. DNA for the CDR3: TGTGCCAGCAGCTTGCCGGGACTAGCTAGGGGAATCGGTGAGCAGTTCTTC. Protein product: CASSLPGLARGIGEQFF.

The chain joins TRBV27 to TRBJ2-7; 7 nucleotides line up with TRBD1. CDR1 is MNHEY and CDR2 is SMNVEV in the germline V gene (reference sequence). Germline trimming cut 3 bases from V and 1 base from J; bases unmatched to any gene: 6. This CDR3 has 15 amino acids. Here the CDR3 reads CASSFGDSGSYEQYF. The DNA of the CDR3 is TGTGCCAGCAGTTTCGGGGACAGTGGATCCTACGAGCAGTACTTC.

This clone was detected once. This chain links TRBV19 with TRBJ2-2; possibly TRBD2 for D (7 bases). Germline CDR1 LNHDA, CDR2 SQIVND (reference sequence). This CDR3 is 17 amino acids long. With 1 base removed from V and 4 bases from J, the gap between germline ends came to 16 bases. CDR3 bases: TGTGCCAGTAGTATAGTGGGGGGGCGGATTGTCACCGGGGAGCTGTTTTTT. This translates into CASSIVGGRIVTGELFF.

The chain couples TRBV9 to TRBJ1-2; D not resolved. This CDR3 is 15 amino acids long. V dropped 5 bases and J dropped 2 bases, with 16 bases sitting between them. Germline V gene lookup returns CDR1 SGDLS and CDR2 YYNGEE. The chain's CDR3 is CASRTLPAGNYGYTF. Written as DNA, the CDR3 is TGTGCCAGCAGGACACTACCAGCGGGAAACTATGGCTACACCTTC.

This chain connects TRBV5-1 to TRBJ2-5; possible D gene TRBD1, 6 bases. Germline CDR1 is SGHRS and CDR2 is YFSETQ. The CDR3 length is 15 residues. V lost 2 bases to trimming and J lost 4 bases, with 15 bases between them. DNA for the CDR3: TGCGCCAGCAGCTTAGCAGGGGCCGCCGCAGAGACCCAGTACTTC. Translation gives CASSLAGAAAETQYF. The entire variable domain, with the rest obtained from reference TRBV5-1 and TRBJ2-5, is as follows: KAGVTQTPRYLIKTRGQQVTLSCSPISGHRSVSWYQQTPGQGLQFLFEYFSETQRNKGNFPGRFSGRQFSNSRSEMNVSTLELGDSALYLCASSLAGAAAETQYFGPGTRLLVL.

V and J are TRBV30 and TRBJ2-7, with TRBD1 identical over 9 bases. CDR1 is GTSNPN and CDR2 is SVGIG in the germline V gene (reference sequence). This CDR3 is 14 amino acids long. V lost 0 bases and J lost 9; bases outside the gene matches: 9. CDR3: CAWSVGQGSLGQYF. The CDR3 DNA is TGTGCCTGGAGTGTCGGACAGGGGTCCTTAGGGCAGTACTTC.

Written as DNA, the CDR3 is TGTGCCAGCAGCGTAGGTAAGGGCACGTCTAACTATGGCTACACCTTC. Amino acids: CASSVGKGTSNYGYTF. The chain uses TRBV9 and TRBJ1-2; D gene ambiguous. This CDR3 has 16 amino acids. Germline CDR1 SGDLS, CDR2 YYNGEE. Trimming shortened V by 0 bases and J by 0 bases, and 12 bases separated the two germline ends.

The chain recombines TRBV6-6 with TRBJ2-5; TRBD2 matches at 9 bases. The CDR3 extends over 13 amino acids. Germline lookup yields CDR1 MNHNY and CDR2 SVGAGI (reference sequence). V lost 6 bases and J lost 7; bases outside the gene matches: 6. The CDR3 coding sequence is TGTGCCAGCAGCCCTAGCGGGGCGGGGACCCAGTACTTC. It is translated as CASSPSGAGTQYF.

V is TRBV27 and J is TRBJ2-7; D unclear. CDR3 size: 15 residues. Germline CDR1 MNHEY, CDR2 SMNVEV (reference sequence). V was cut by 2 bases and J by 3 bases, with 14 bases left in between. The CDR3 sequence: CASSLTPSPHYEQYF. The CDR3 DNA follows: TGTGCCAGCAGTTTAACCCCTTCCCCTCACTACGAGCAGTACTTC.

The chain links TRBV30 to TRBJ1-4, with D unresolved. Per germline, CDR1 GTSNPN and CDR2 SVGIG (reference sequence). The V end was cut by 8 bases, the J end by 5 bases, with 9 bases between. The CDR3 is 11 amino acids. For the CDR3, the DNA is TGTGCCGGAGGGAGCAATGAAAAACTGTTTTTT. Encoded protein: CAGGSNEKLFF. Complete variable domain (other parts from reference TRBV30 and TRBJ1-4): SQTIHQWPATLVQPVGSPLSLECTVEGTSNPNLYWYRQAAGRGLQLLFYSVGIGQISSEVPQNLSASRPQDRQFILSSKKLLLSDSGFYLCAGGSNEKLFFGSGTQLSVL.

J is TRBJ1-1 and V is TRBV7-6; D is unclear. The CDR3 covers 11 residues. Germline CDR1 is SGHVS and CDR2 is FNYEAQ. V lost 2 bases and J lost 3, with 1 base in between. The CDR3 loop is CASSLYTEAFF. In DNA, the CDR3 is TGTGCCAGCAGCTTATACACTGAAGCTTTCTTT.

The chain has TRBV4-1 and TRBJ2-1; no clear D gene. CDR1 is MGHRA and CDR2 is YSYEKL in the germline V gene. The CDR3 has 13 residues. The V and J ends lost 0 bases and 5 bases respectively, with 5 bases between them. DNA for the CDR3: TGCGCCAGCAGCCAAGAAAGCCACAATGAGCAGTTCTTC. Translation gives CASSQESHNEQFF.

This chain uses TRBV4-1 with TRBJ2-5, with a possible D match to TRBD2 (7 bases). The germline V and J ends were trimmed by 4 bases and 5 bases, with 20 bases remaining between them. CDR1 is MGHRA and CDR2 is YSYEKL in the germline V gene. There are 16 residues in the CDR3. This chain's CDR3 is CASSPVGGAARETQYF. The CDR3, as DNA: TGCGCCAGCAGCCCAGTGGGGGGGGCAGCACGGGAGACCCAGTACTTC.

The chain uses TRBV7-9 and TRBJ2-1, with D perhaps matching TRBD1 (5 bases). Germline lookup yields CDR1 SEHNR and CDR2 FQNEAQ (reference sequence). The V and J ends lost 5 bases and 7 bases respectively, with 12 bases between them. The CDR3 is 13 residues long. The CDR3 nucleotides are TGTGCCAGCAGCCCCCAGGGATTTAATGAGCAGTTCTTC. It specifies CASSPQGFNEQFF.

V usage is TRBV2 and J usage is TRBJ2-1; 9 bases are a match to TRBD2. CDR1 is SNHLY and CDR2 is FYNNEI in the germline V gene. This CDR3 region has 15 residues. V shed 6 bases, J shed 4 bases, and the junction held 7 bases outside the gene matches. This chain's CDR3 is CASSATRGGYNEQFF. As DNA, the CDR3 is TGTGCCAGCAGCGCGACGCGGGGGGGGTACAATGAGCAGTTCTTC.

This chain links TRBV10-1 with TRBJ1-1; D unclear. V dropped 4 bases and J dropped 4 bases, with 13 bases sitting between them. Germline V gives CDR1 WNHNN, CDR2 SYGVQD (reference sequence). The length of the CDR3 is 14 residues. CDR3 DNA sequence: TGCGCCAGCAGTGGGGAGGTCCGGGGCACTGAAGCTTTCTTT. Translated, it gives CASSGEVRGTEAFF.

The rearrangement joins TRBV5-1 to TRBJ2-5; D is uncertain. The CDR3 loop spans 12 amino acids. Trimming cost V 6 bases and J 4 bases, with 10 bases left between them. Germline V lookup: CDR1 SGHRS, CDR2 YFSETQ. CDR3 nucleotide sequence: TGCGCCAGCAATGGACGGACAGAGACCCAGTACTTC. Translation gives CASNGRTETQYF.

A few counts support this clone. The V gene is TRBV27, the J gene TRBJ2-2; 8 positions match TRBD1. V shed 6 bases and J 4 bases; nucleotides not matched to a gene: 7. Germline CDR1 MNHEY, CDR2 SMNVEV (reference sequence). There are 15 residues in the CDR3. The CDR3 reads CASRGVQGGTGELFF. The DNA of the CDR3 is TGTGCCAGCAGAGGCGTACAGGGGGGCACCGGGGAGCTGTTTTTT.

The CDR3 nucleotides are TGTGCCAGCAGTTTCGGGACAGGGGGCACTGAAGCTTTCTTT. It encodes CASSFGTGGTEAFF. The rearrangement joins TRBV28 to TRBJ1-1; 11 positions match TRBD1. V shed 3 bases and J 4 bases; nucleotides not matched to a gene: 1. The germline CDR1 and CDR2 sequences are MDHEN and SYDVKM. The CDR3 has 14 amino acids.